Each of the 24 T cell receptor beta chains below was sequenced from the same sample in a study of blood T cell repertoires in COVID-19. The repertoire was sequenced with immunoSEQ multiplex PCR; TCRdb's copy has only in-frame clones and lacks some. Among around 250,000 clones, roughly 80% were seen once, and the ten largest hold about 5%. The sample consisted of PBMCs or T cells enriched from blood (not recorded which). All receptors come from a man aged 40-49 years who had been exposed to COVID-19.

This clone has more than one count but fewer than ten. The chain employs TRBV10-3 and TRBJ1-6; D is ambiguous. The V gene's germline CDR1 is ENHRY and CDR2 SYGVKD. Trimming cost V 6 bases and J 10 bases, with 16 bases left between them. The CDR3 loop spans 14 amino acids. The DNA for the CDR3 is TGTGCCATCAGGCCGGGTCAAGCAAGGTCACCCCTCCACTTT. Translating gives CAIRPGQARSPLHF.

This chain joins TRBV19 and TRBJ2-1; a possible D gene is TRBD2 (6 bases). The CDR3 loop spans 13 amino acids. The V end lost 6 bases, the J end lost 9 bases, and 15 bases lay between the germline ends. Germline V lookup: CDR1 LNHDA, CDR2 SQIVND (reference sequence). The CDR3 DNA sequence: TGTGCCAGTAGCACCACTAGCCAGGCTGAGCAGTTCTTC. It encodes CASSTTSQAEQFF. Drawing the rest from reference TRBV19 and TRBJ2-1, the complete variable domain is DGGITQSPKYLFRKEGQNVTLSCEQNLNHDAMYWYRQDPGQGLRLIYYSQIVNDFQKGDIAEGYSVSREKKESFPLTVTSAQKNPTAFYLCASSTTSQAEQFFGPGTRLTVL.

This clone was counted a single time. The chain recombines TRBV2 with TRBJ1-2, with D possibly being TRBD1 (6 bases). Per germline, CDR1 SNHLY and CDR2 FYNNEI. This CDR3 is 13 amino acids long. Trimming stripped 6 bases from V and 7 bases from J, with 15 bases between. CDR3: CASSPTQGAGYTF. CDR3 nucleotides: TGTGCCAGCAGCCCAACACAGGGTGCTGGCTACACCTTC.

J is TRBJ1-4 and V is TRBV19; D possibly corresponds to TRBD1 (5 bases). Trimming took 4 bases from V and 0 from J, leaving 9 bases between them. The CDR3 runs 15 residues. The germline V gene encodes CDR1 LNHDA and CDR2 SQIVND (reference sequence). This CDR3 reads CASSTTGATNEKLFF. The CDR3 DNA reads TGTGCCAGTAGTACCACAGGAGCAACTAATGAAAAACTGTTTTTT.

The CDR3 DNA is TGTGCCAGCAGTTTACTCTCGGGTGAGCAGTACTTC. Amino acid sequence: CASSLLSGEQYF. V and J are TRBV28 and TRBJ2-7; D is undetermined. This CDR3 has 12 residues. Germline V lookup: CDR1 MDHEN, CDR2 SYDVKM. Trimming cost V 2 bases and J 7 bases, with 9 bases left between them.

The V gene is TRBV6-5, the J gene TRBJ2-2; D is perhaps TRBD2 (5 bases). The germline V gene has CDR1 MNHEY and CDR2 SVGAGI. Trimming removed 6 bases at V and 6 bases at J, with 17 bases between. The CDR3 spans 15 residues. The CDR3 sequence is CASRKTSSFPGELFF. CDR3 coding DNA: TGTGCCAGCAGAAAAACTAGTTCGTTTCCCGGGGAGCTGTTTTTT.

The rearrangement joins TRBV6-5 to TRBJ1-5; D is possibly TRBD1 (5 bases). V was pared by 9 bases and J by 1 base, with 16 bases between. CDR1 and CDR2 (germline): MNHEY, SVGAGI. CDR3 length equals 15 residues. The CDR3 DNA follows: TGTGCCAGAAGAACCAAACAGGCGAGCAATCAGCCCCAGCATTTT. It translates to CARRTKQASNQPQHF.

V is TRBV11-1 and J is TRBJ2-3; 7 bases agree with TRBD1. Germline CDR1 and CDR2: SGHAT and FQDESV (reference sequence). The CDR3 covers 16 residues. V lost 1 base and J lost 3; bases outside the gene matches: 7. CDR3 residues: CASSLETGSGTDTQYF. DNA for the CDR3: TGTGCCAGCAGCTTAGAGACAGGGTCTGGGACAGATACGCAGTATTTT.

The chain carries TRBV7-6 and TRBJ2-5, with D perhaps matching TRBD1 (7 bases). The V gene lost 0 bases and the J gene lost 2 bases, with 10 bases spanning the gap. CDR1 is SGHVS and CDR2 is FNYEAQ in the germline V gene. The CDR3 has 15 residues. In DNA form, the CDR3 reads TGTGCCAGCAGCTTAGCGCGGGACAGACAAGAGACCCAGTACTTC. It codes for CASSLARDRQETQYF.

The CDR3 here is CASSNNLITGESYGYTF. The CDR3 nucleotides read TGTGCCAGCAGCAATAATCTAATAACAGGGGAGTCCTATGGCTACACCTTC. V is TRBV9 and J is TRBJ1-2, with 7 bases that match TRBD1. The CDR3 length is 17 residues. V trimming: 4 bases; J trimming: 4 bases; junction bases outside the gene matches: 16. Looked up from germline, CDR1 is SGDLS and CDR2 is YYNGEE.

The rearrangement links TRBV27 to TRBJ2-7; 11 bases are a match to TRBD1. V dropped 3 bases and J dropped 0; count of bases not matched to a gene: 7. This CDR3 has 17 amino acids. Per germline, CDR1 MNHEY and CDR2 SMNVEV (reference sequence). CDR3 DNA sequence: TGTGCCAGCAGTTTTACATATGGACAGGGGGCCTCCTACGAGCAGTACTTC. This sequence encodes CASSFTYGQGASYEQYF.

In DNA form, the CDR3 reads TGTGCCACCAGTGACCCCGGACTAGCGGGAGTTGGGGCCAACGTCCTGACTTTC. It codes for CATSDPGLAGVGANVLTF. The chain links TRBV24-1 to TRBJ2-6; 13 bases match TRBD2. Germline V gene sequence: CDR1 KGHDR, CDR2 SFDVKD. V gave up 4 bases and J gave up 3 bases; unmatched junction bases: 5. The CDR3 is 18 residues long.

For the CDR3, the DNA is TGTGCCAGCAGCCACCCCAATAGCGGGAGTGGGGAGACCCAGTACTTC. Amino acids: CASSHPNSGSGETQYF. The chain links TRBV4-2 to TRBJ2-5; 9 bases fit TRBD2. Germline CDR1 LGHNA, CDR2 YNFKEQ. The CDR3 spans 16 residues. With 3 bases clipped from V and 5 bases from J, the junction kept 10 bases outside the gene matches.

This sequence joins TRBV5-1 and TRBJ1-2, with D unresolved. From germline, CDR1 is SGHRS and CDR2 YFSETQ. This CDR3 is 11 amino acids long. Trimming stripped 4 bases from V and 3 bases from J, with 4 bases between. CDR3 coding DNA: TGCGCCAGCAGCGAGGACTATGGCTACACCTTC. Protein: CASSEDYGYTF.

The chain couples TRBV12-3 or TRBV12-4 to TRBJ2-7; unclear D gene. The CDR3 has 12 residues. Trimming removed 6 bases at V and 4 bases at J, with 10 bases between. The CDR3 spells CASRTDGYEQYF. CDR3 in DNA: TGTGCCAGCAGAACCGACGGGTACGAGCAGTACTTC.

This clone was counted a few times. One end of the junction varies from germline; a read error may be responsible. This sequence joins TRBV6-5 and TRBJ1-2; D is ambiguous. The CDR3 has 13 amino acids. The germline V gene has CDR1 MNHEY and CDR2 SVGAGI. In nucleotides, the CDR3 is TGTGCCAGCAGTAACTCAGCGGTTTTTGGCTACACCTTC. As protein: CASSNSAVFGYTF.

This clone was found a few times. V usage is TRBV5-1 and J usage is TRBJ1-2; D possibly corresponds to TRBD1 (6 bases). CDR1 is SGHRS, CDR2 YFSETQ, per germline. The CDR3 consists of 14 residues. V was pared by 0 bases and J by 6 bases, with 12 bases between. The CDR3 bases are TGCGCCAGCAGCTTGGAAGGGGGAGTCGATGGCTACACCTTC. This encodes CASSLEGGVDGYTF.

For the CDR3, the DNA is TGCGCCAGCAGCTCCCAGACAGGGGCTAGCACAGATACGCAGTATTTT. Protein product: CASSSQTGASTDTQYF. This chain joins TRBV5-1 and TRBJ2-3; TRBD1 aligns across 8 bases. The CDR3 consists of 16 residues. Germline V gives CDR1 SGHRS, CDR2 YFSETQ. V lost 3 bases and J lost 0; bases outside the gene matches: 6.

This chain joins TRBV11-2 and TRBJ1-2; no clear D gene. The CDR3 has 16 amino acids. Germline V gives CDR1 SGHAT, CDR2 FQNNGV. V dropped 0 bases and J dropped 4 bases, with 15 bases sitting between them. The CDR3 loop is CASSLDPLGGFYGYTF. The CDR3 DNA sequence: TGTGCCAGCAGCTTAGATCCCCTTGGAGGTTTCTATGGCTACACCTTC.

This clone has a handful of counts. The chain links TRBV5-4 to TRBJ2-7, with TRBD2 as a possible D gene (5 bases). The germline V gene encodes CDR1 SGHNT and CDR2 YYREEE (reference sequence). Trimming removed 4 bases at V and 2 bases at J, with 10 bases between. This CDR3 has 13 amino acids. The CDR3 region has the DNA TGTGCCAGCAGCCCGGACGGGACCTACGAGCAGTACTTC. Amino acids: CASSPDGTYEQYF. Combining the CDR3 with reference TRBV5-4 and TRBJ2-7 gives the whole variable domain ETGVTQSPTHLIKTRGQQVTLRCSSQSGHNTVSWYQQALGQGPQFIFQYYREEENGRGNFPPRFSGLQFPNYSSELNVNALELDDSALYLCASSPDGTYEQYFGPGTRLTVT.

The V call is TRBV5-5, the J call TRBJ2-1, with TRBD1 identical over 9 bases. Looked up from germline, CDR1 is SGHKS and CDR2 is YYEKEE (reference sequence). The CDR3 extends over 17 amino acids. Germline trimming cut 3 bases from V and 4 bases from J; bases unmatched to any gene: 11. CDR3 in amino acids: CASSSETGGYSYNEQFF. In DNA, the CDR3 is TGTGCCAGCAGCTCCGAGACAGGGGGATACTCATACAATGAGCAGTTCTTC.

In this sample, this clone turned up once. The chain uses TRBV10-3 and TRBJ1-1; the match to TRBD1 covers 7 bases. There are 13 residues in the CDR3. Germline assignment: CDR1 ENHRY and CDR2 SYGVKD. Losses at the gene ends were 7 bases for V and 3 bases for J; bases not matched to a gene: 5. The DNA for the CDR3 is TGTGCCATCACCGACAGGGCAGACACTGAAGCTTTCTTT. This sequence encodes CAITDRADTEAFF.

V is TRBV5-1 and J is TRBJ1-3; unclear D gene. Germline CDR1 SGHRS, CDR2 YFSETQ. This CDR3 region has 14 residues. Trimming removed 0 bases at V and 3 bases at J, with 7 bases between. In DNA, the CDR3 is TGCGCCAGCAGCTTGGCCGGGGTTGGAAACACCATATATTTT. Its protein product is CASSLAGVGNTIYF. Variable domain in full (rest from reference TRBV5-1 and TRBJ1-3): KAGVTQTPRYLIKTRGQQVTLSCSPISGHRSVSWYQQTPGQGLQFLFEYFSETQRNKGNFPGRFSGRQFSNSRSEMNVSTLELGDSALYLCASSLAGVGNTIYFGEGSWLTVV.

This rearrangement joins TRBV19 to TRBJ1-1; D is unclear. With 10 bases removed from V and 1 base from J, the gap between germline ends came to 16 bases. Germline assignment: CDR1 LNHDA and CDR2 SQIVND (reference sequence). The CDR3 covers 14 residues. CDR3 coding DNA: TGTGCCACCCAGGAAAGTGGGTGGAACACTGAAGCTTTCTTT. Residues: CATQESGWNTEAFF.